This TCR beta chain was captured by sequencing in a study of T cell responses to AZD1222 COVID-19 vaccine. The study's findings and limits: In a largely white British group with more females than males, clonal diversity was possibly underestimated. Recipients of two AZD1222 doses showed rising Spike-specific TCR breadth and depth.

The protocol was immunoSEQ multiplex PCR, while the TCRdb copy is restricted to in-frame clones and leaves out a portion. The sample lists tens of thousands of clones; under 85% were seen once. This clone came up once. Its antigen is currently unknown. V lost 4 bases to trimming and J lost 1 base; unmatched junction nucleotides: 4. The CDR3 has 15 amino acids. The germline CDR1 and CDR2 sequences are SGHNT and YYREEE (reference sequence). The receptor comes from an adult in good health. The gene calls are TRBV5-4 and TRBJ2-7, with 11 bases matching TRBD2. The sample consisted of peripheral blood, taken on day 0 of AZD1222 vaccination. The DNA for the CDR3 is TGTGCCAGCAGCGCTCTAGCGGGGGGTTCCTACGAGCAGTACTTC. It encodes CASSALAGGSYEQYF. Looking up the rest from reference TRBV5-4 and TRBJ2-7 gives the full variable domain: ETGVTQSPTHLIKTRGQQVTLRCSSQSGHNTVSWYQQALGQGPQFIFQYYREEENGRGNFPPRFSGLQFPNYSSELNVNALELDDSALYLCASSALAGGSYEQYFGPGTRLTVT.